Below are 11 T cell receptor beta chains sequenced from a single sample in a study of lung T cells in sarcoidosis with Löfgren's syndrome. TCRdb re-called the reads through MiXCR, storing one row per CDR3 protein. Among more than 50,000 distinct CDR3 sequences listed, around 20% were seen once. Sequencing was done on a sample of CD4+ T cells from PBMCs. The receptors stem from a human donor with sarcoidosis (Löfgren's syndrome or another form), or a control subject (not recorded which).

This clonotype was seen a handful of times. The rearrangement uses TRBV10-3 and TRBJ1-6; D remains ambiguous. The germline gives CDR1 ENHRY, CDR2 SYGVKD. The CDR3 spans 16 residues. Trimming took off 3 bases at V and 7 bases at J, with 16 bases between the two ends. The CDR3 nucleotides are TGTGCCATCAGTGACTCAGGACGCGTAGGGAATTCACCCCTCCACTTT. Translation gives CAISDSGRVGNSPLHF.

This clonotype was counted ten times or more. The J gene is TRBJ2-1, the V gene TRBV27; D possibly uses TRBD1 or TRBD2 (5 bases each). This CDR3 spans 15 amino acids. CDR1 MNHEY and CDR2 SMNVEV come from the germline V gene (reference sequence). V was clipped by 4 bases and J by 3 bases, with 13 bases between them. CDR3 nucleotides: TGTGCCAGCAGTTCCCGGGGCCTGATCTACAATGAGCAGTTCTTC. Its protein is CASSSRGLIYNEQFF.

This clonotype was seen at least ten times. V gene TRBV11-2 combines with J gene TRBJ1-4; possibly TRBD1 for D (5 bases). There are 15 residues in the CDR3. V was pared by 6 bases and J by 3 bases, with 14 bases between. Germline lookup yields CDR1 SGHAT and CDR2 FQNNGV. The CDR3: CASRGLEPANEKLFF. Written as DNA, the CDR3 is TGTGCCAGCAGGGGACTAGAGCCCGCTAATGAAAAACTGTTTTTT.

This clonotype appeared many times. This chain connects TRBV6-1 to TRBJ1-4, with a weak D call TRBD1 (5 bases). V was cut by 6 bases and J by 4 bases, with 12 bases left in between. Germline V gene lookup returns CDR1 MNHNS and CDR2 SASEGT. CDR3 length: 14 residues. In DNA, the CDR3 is TGTGCCAGCAGCCTTGGGGGGAATAATGAAAAACTGTTTTTT. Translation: CASSLGGNNEKLFF.

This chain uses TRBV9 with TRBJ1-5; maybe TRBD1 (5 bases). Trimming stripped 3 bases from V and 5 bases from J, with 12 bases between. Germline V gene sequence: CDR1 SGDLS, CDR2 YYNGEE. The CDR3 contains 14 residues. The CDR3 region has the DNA TGTGCCAGCAGCGAGGGACCTCCCGATCAGCCCCAGCATTTT. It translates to CASSEGPPDQPQHF.

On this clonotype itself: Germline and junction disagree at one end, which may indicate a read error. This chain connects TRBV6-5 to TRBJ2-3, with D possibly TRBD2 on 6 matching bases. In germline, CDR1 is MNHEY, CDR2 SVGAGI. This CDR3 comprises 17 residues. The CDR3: CANSPRDGPVSTDTQYF. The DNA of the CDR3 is TGTGCCAACAGTCCGCGGGACGGACCCGTTAGCACAGATACGCAGTATTTT.

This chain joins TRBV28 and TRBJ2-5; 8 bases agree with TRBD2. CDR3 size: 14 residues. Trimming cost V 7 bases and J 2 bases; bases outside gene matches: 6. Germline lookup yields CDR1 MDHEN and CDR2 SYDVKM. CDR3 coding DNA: TGTGCCAGCACGGCGGGGGGTCGACAAGAGACCCAGTACTTC. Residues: CASTAGGRQETQYF. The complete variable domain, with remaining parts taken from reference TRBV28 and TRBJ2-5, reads DVKVTQSSRYLVKRTGEKVFLECVQDMDHENMFWYRQDPGLGLRLIYFSYDVKMKEKGDIPEGYSVSREKKERFSLILESASTNQTSMYLCASTAGGRQETQYFGPGTRLLVL.

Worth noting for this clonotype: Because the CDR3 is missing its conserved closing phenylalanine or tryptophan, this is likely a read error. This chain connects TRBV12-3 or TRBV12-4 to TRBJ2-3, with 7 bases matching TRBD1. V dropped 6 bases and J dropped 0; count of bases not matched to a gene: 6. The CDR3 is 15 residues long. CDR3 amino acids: CASSRDRASTDTQYS. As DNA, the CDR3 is TGTGCCAGCAGCCGGGACAGAGCTAGCACAGATACGCAGTATTCT.

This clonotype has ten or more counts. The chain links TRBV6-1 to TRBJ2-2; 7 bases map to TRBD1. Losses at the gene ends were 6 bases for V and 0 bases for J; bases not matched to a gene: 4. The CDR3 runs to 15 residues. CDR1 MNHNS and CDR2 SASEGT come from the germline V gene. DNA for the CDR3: TGTGCCAGCAGCCAGGACAGGACGAACACCGGGGAGCTGTTTTTT. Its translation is CASSQDRTNTGELFF.

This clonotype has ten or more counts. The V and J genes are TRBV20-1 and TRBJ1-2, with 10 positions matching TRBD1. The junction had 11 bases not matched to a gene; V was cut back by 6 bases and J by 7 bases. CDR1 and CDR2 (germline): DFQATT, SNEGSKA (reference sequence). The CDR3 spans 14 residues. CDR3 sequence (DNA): TGCAGTGCCCGGAGGGGACAGGGGAGCGGTGGCTACACCTTC. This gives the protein CSARRGQGSGGYTF.

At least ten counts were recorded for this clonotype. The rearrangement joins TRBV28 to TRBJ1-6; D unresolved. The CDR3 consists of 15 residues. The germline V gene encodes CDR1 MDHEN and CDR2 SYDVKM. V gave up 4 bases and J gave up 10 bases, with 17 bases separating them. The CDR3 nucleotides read TGTGCCAGCAGTTCATGGCGGATGGGTGAGTCACCCCTCCACTTT. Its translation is CASSSWRMGESPLHF.